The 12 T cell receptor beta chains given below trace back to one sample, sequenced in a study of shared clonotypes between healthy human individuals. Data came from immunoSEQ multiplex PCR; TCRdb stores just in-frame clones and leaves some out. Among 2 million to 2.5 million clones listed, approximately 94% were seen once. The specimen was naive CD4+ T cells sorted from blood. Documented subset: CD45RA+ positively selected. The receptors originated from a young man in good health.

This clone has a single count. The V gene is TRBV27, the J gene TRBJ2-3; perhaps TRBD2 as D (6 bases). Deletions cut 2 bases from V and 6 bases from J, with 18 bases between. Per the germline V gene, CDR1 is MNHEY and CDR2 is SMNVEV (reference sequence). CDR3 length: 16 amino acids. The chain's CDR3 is CASSLVLATRLDTQYF. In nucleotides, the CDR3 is TGTGCCAGCAGTTTAGTACTAGCAACACGGTTGGATACGCAGTATTTT.

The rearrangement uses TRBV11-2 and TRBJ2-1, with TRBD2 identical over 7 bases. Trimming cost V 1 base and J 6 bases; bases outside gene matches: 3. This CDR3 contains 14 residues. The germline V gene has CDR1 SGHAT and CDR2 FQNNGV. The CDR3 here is CASSLGTRTNEQFF. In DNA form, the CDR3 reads TGTGCCAGCAGCTTAGGGACTAGAACCAATGAGCAGTTCTTC.

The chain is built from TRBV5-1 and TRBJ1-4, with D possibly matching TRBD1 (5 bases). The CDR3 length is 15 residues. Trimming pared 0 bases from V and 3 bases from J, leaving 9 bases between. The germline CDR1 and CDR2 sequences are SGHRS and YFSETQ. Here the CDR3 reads CASSLAEGSNEKLFF. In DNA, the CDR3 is TGCGCCAGCAGCTTGGCCGAGGGGTCTAATGAAAAACTGTTTTTT.

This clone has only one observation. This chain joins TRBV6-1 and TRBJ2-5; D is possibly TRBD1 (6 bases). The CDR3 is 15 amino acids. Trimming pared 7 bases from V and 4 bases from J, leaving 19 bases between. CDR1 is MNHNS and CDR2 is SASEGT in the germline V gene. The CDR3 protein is CASNLRQASGETQYF. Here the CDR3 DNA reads TGTGCCAGCAACCTTAGACAGGCCAGTGGAGAGACCCAGTACTTC.

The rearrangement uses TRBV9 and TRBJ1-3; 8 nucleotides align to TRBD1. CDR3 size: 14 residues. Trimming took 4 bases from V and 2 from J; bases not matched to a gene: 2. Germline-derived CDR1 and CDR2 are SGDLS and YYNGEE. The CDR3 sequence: CASSQGAAGNTIYF. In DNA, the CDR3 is TGTGCCAGCAGCCAGGGGGCAGCTGGAAACACCATATATTTT.

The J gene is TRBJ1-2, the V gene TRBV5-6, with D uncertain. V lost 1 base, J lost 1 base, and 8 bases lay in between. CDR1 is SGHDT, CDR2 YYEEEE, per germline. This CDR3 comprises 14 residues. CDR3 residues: CASSLYMINYGYTF. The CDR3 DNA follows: TGTGCCAGCAGCTTGTACATGATTAACTATGGCTACACCTTC.

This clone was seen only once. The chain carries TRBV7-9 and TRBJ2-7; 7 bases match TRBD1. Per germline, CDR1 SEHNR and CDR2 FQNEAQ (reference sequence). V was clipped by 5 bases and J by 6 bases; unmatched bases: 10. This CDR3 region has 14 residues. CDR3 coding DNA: TGTGCCAGCAGCGTGTTAACAGGGGACGCCGAGCAGTACTTC. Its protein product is CASSVLTGDAEQYF.

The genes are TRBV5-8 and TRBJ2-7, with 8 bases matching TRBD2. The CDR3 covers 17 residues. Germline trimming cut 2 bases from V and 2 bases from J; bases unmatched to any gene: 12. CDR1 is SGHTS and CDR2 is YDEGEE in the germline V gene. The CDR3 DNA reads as TGTGCCAGCAGCTTCTTTAGGACTAGCTCTGAGACCTACGAGCAGTACTTC. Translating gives CASSFFRTSSETYEQYF.

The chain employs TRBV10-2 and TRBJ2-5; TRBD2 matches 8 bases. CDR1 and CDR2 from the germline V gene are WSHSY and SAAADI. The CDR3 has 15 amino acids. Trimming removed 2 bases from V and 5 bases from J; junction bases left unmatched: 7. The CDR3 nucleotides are TGCGCCAGCAGTGAGCAGGCGGGGGGAGGGGAGACCCAGTACTTC. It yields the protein CASSEQAGGGETQYF.

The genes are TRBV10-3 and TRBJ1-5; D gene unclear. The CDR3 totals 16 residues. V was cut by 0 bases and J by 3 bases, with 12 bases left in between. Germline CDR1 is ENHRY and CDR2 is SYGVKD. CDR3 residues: CAISESSPKTNQPQHF. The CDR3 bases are TGTGCCATCAGTGAGTCATCGCCAAAAACCAATCAGCCCCAGCATTTT.

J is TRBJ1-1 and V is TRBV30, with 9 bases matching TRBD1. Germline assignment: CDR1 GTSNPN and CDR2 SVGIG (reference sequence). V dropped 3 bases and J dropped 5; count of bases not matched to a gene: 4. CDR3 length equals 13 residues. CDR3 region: CAWRDRGRTEAFF. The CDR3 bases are TGTGCCTGGAGGGACAGGGGAAGGACTGAAGCTTTCTTT.

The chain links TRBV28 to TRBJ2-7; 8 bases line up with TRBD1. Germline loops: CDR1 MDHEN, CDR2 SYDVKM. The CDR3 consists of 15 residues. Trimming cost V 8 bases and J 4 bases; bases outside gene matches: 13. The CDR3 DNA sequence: TGTGCCAGCGGTACACCGACAGGGGCCCAATACGAGCAGTACTTC. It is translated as CASGTPTGAQYEQYF.